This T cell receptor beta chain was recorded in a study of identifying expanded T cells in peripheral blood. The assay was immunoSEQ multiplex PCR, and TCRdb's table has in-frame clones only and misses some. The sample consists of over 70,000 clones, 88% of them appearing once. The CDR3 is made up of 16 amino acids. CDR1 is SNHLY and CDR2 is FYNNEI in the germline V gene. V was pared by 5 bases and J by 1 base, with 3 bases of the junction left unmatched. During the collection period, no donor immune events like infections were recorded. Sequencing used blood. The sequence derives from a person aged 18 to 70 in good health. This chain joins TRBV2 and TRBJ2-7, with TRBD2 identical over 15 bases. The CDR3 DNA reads TGTGCCAGCAGTCTCGGACTAGCGGGGGGGTCCTACGAGCAGTACTTC. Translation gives CASSLGLAGGSYEQYF. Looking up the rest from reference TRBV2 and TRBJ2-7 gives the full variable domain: EPEVTQTPSHQVTQMGQEVILRCVPISNHLYFYWYRQILGQKVEFLVSFYNNEISEKSEIFDDQFSVERPDGSNFTLKIRSTKLEDSAMYFCASSLGLAGGSYEQYFGPGTRLTVT.